Following are 20 T cell receptor beta chains from one sample sequenced in a study of tumor and adjacent non-tumor tissue in lung cancer. The library came from three nested PCR rounds adapted from ARM-PCR protocols. TCRdb re-analysed the multiplex PCR reads in MiXCR, keeping a single row per CDR3 protein. In the table there are tens of thousands of distinct CDR3 sequences, 75% to 85% of which are singletons. This sample's RNA came from whole unsorted tissue. The normal lung tissue was taken more than 3 cm from the tumor edge. Sequenced sample: distant non-tumor lung tissue. The receptors stem from a man in his 60s with non-small cell lung cancer.

Comments on this clonotype: Mismatch with germline at one junction end may stem from a read error. This chain joins TRBV5-1 and TRBJ2-5; D gene uncertain. There are 13 residues in the CDR3. Germline CDR1 SGHRS, CDR2 YFSETQ. CDR3 region: CATAMGFQETKYF. The CDR3 DNA reads as TGCGCCACCGCAATGGGCTTTCAAGAGACCAAGTACTTC.

With regard to this clonotype: Compared with germline, one end of the junction differs, possibly owing to a read error. This chain uses TRBV6-1 with TRBJ2-2, with 10 nucleotides matching TRBD2. The CDR3 has 15 amino acids. Germline CDR1 MNHNS, CDR2 SASEGT. CDR3 region: CASSELAGVTWELLF. As DNA, the CDR3 is TGTGCCAGCAGTGAACTAGCGGGAGTCACCTGGGAGCTGTTGTTT.

This clonotype was detected once. Sequence at one end of the junction differs from germline and may be a read error. The chain is built from TRBV28 and TRBJ2-3; D is possibly TRBD2 (5 bases). The CDR3 has 15 amino acids. CDR1 is MDHEN and CDR2 is SYDVKM in the germline V gene. CDR3: CASSIGRVYTDKQYF. DNA of the CDR3: TGTGCCAGCAGTATAGGGCGGGTATACACAGATAAGCAGTATTTT.

This clonotype was recorded at least ten times. The chain uses TRBV6-1 and TRBJ2-7, with 7 bases lining up with TRBD2. The CDR3 extends over 16 amino acids. CDR1 and CDR2 (germline): MNHNS, SASEGT. Trimming removed 7 bases from V and 3 bases from J; junction bases left unmatched: 15. The CDR3 coding sequence is TGTGCCAGCACCGATCAGGGTCTAGGGGACTACTACGAGCAGTACTTC. Translating it yields CASTDQGLGDYYEQYF.

The chain recombines TRBV6-1 with TRBJ1-1; TRBD1 aligns across 7 bases. This CDR3 has 13 amino acids. CDR1 MNHNS and CDR2 SASEGT come from the germline V gene. V lost 10 bases and J lost 7; bases outside the gene matches: 12. Here the CDR3 reads CATTRQGWIEAFF. CDR3 nucleotide sequence: TGTGCCACCACTAGACAGGGTTGGATTGAAGCTTTCTTT.

As to this clonotype: Germline is not matched at one junction end, which may reflect a read error. DNA of the CDR3: TGTGACAGCTTCACAAGCGGAACCTACGAGCAGTACTTC. Its protein is CDSFTSGTYEQYF. The J gene is TRBJ2-7, the V gene TRBV6-1, with a tentative D call TRBD2 (5 bases). Germline V gene data show CDR1 as MNHNS and CDR2 as SASEGT. The length of the CDR3 is 13 residues.

To note about this clonotype: A clone one base away is much larger, so this may be a read error. The rearrangement links TRBV7-9 to TRBJ2-1; D is unclear. V was cut by 7 bases and J by 4 bases, with 8 bases left in between. There are 12 residues in the CDR3. CDR1 and CDR2 from the germline V gene are SEHNR and FQNEAQ (reference sequence). CDR3: CASTSKYNEQFF. CDR3 coding DNA: TGTGCCAGCACCAGCAAATACAATGAGCAGTTCTTC.

With regard to this clonotype: Because the CDR3 is missing its conserved closing phenylalanine or tryptophan, this is likely a read error. The chain combines TRBV6-1 with TRBJ1-1, with D tentatively TRBD1 (5 bases). The V and J ends lost 6 bases and 5 bases respectively, with 13 bases between them. Germline V CDR1 and CDR2: MNHNS, SASEGT. The CDR3 sequence is 13 residues long. The chain's CDR3 is CASRGVSKTEAFL. The DNA for the CDR3 is TGTGCCAGCAGGGGGGTGTCGAAAACTGAAGCTTTCCTT.

This clonotype is a singleton in its sample. One end of the junction varies from germline; a read error may be responsible. The DNA for the CDR3 is TGCAGTGCTATAGGGTTGGACACAGATACACAGTATTTT. It codes for CSAIGLDTDTQYF. V usage is TRBV20-1 and J usage is TRBJ2-3; a weak D match, TRBD1 (5 bases). The length of the CDR3 is 13 residues. Looked up from germline, CDR1 is DFQATT and CDR2 is SNEGSKA (reference sequence).

As regards this clonotype: No conserved phenylalanine or tryptophan is present at the end of the CDR3, so a read error is the likely explanation. The chain has TRBV5-6 and TRBJ1-6; no firm D call. The CDR3 has 15 amino acids. The germline CDR1 and CDR2 sequences are SGHDT and YYEEEE. Here the CDR3 reads CASNLRQRNGSPLHV. In DNA form, the CDR3 reads TGTGCCAGCAACTTGAGGCAGAGGAATGGATCACCCCTCCACGTT.

Comments on this clonotype: At one end the junction does not follow the germline gene, possibly because of a read error. The chain uses TRBV29-1 and TRBJ2-3; D ambiguous. The CDR3 extends over 13 amino acids. Germline V gene data show CDR1 as SQVTM and CDR2 as ANQGSEA. In DNA form, the CDR3 reads TGCAGCTTCGGAGAACGGGTTGCAGATACGCATTATTTT. Encoded protein: CSFGERVADTHYF.

This clonotype came up many times. This chain links TRBV4-1 with TRBJ2-7; 10 positions match TRBD1. V trimming: 2 bases; J trimming: 3 bases; junction bases outside the gene matches: 4. Per the germline V gene, CDR1 is MGHRA and CDR2 is YSYEKL. The CDR3 is 15 amino acids. The CDR3 sequence: CASSQNGDRGYEQYF. The CDR3 DNA reads TGCGCCAGCAGCCAAAACGGGGACAGGGGCTACGAGCAGTACTTC.

This clonotype was seen ten or more times. The DNA for the CDR3 is TGTGCCAGCAGCTCAGGGGGCCCTGAAGCTTTCTTT. As protein: CASSSGGPEAFF. The chain recombines TRBV12-3 or TRBV12-4 with TRBJ1-1; 8 nucleotides agree with TRBD1. The CDR3 loop spans 12 amino acids. After removal of 6 bases from V and 6 bases from J, the junction contained 3 bases not matched to a gene.

As to this clonotype: A much larger clone lies one base from this, so it may be a read error. V is TRBV11-2 and J is TRBJ2-3; D perhaps matches TRBD2 (5 bases). Germline V CDR1 and CDR2: SGHAT, FQNNGV. Trimming pared 5 bases from V and 3 bases from J, leaving 15 bases between. The length of the CDR3 is 15 residues. This CDR3 reads CASSQETIQTDTQYF. In nucleotides, the CDR3 is TGTGCCAGCAGCCAAGAGACTATTCAAACAGATACGCAGTATTTT. Full variable domain (remainder filled in from reference TRBV11-2 and TRBJ2-3): EAGVAQSPRYKIIEKRQSVAFWCNPISGHATLYWYQQILGQGPKLLIQFQNNGVVDDSQLPKDRFSAERLKGVDSTLKIQPAKLEDSAVYLCASSQETIQTDTQYFGPGTRLTVL.

As regards this clonotype: Lacking the conserved final phenylalanine or tryptophan, this CDR3 likely reflects a read error. V usage is TRBV12-3 or TRBV12-4 and J usage is TRBJ1-6; 7 bases fit TRBD1. Germline trimming cut 2 bases from V and 4 bases from J; bases unmatched to any gene: 5. This CDR3 region has 16 residues. DNA for the CDR3: TGTGCCAGCAGTTTATCAGGGGGTCATTATAATTCACCCCTCCACTTA. Encoded protein: CASSLSGGHYNSPLHL.

As to this clonotype: A junction end diverges from the germline sequence, so it may reflect a read error. This sequence joins TRBV5-4 and TRBJ2-3; 8 bases match TRBD2. The CDR3 contains 16 residues. Looked up from germline, CDR1 is SGHNT and CDR2 is YYREEE (reference sequence). The CDR3 bases are TGTCGCAGCAGCCCTATCGAGCGGGAGCCGGGAGATGCGCAGTATTTT. It yields the protein CRSSPIEREPGDAQYF. Combining the CDR3 with reference TRBV5-4 and TRBJ2-3 gives the whole variable domain ETGVTQSPTHLIKTRGQQVTLRCSSQSGHNTVSWYQQALGQGPQFIFQYYREEENGRGNFPPRFSGLQFPNYSSELNVNALELDDSALYLCRSSPIEREPGDAQYFGPGTRLTVL.

As to this clonotype: One base away lies a much larger clone, so this may be a sequencing read error. The chain recombines TRBV7-9 with TRBJ1-2, with D possibly being TRBD1 (6 bases). The CDR3 is 16 residues long. Germline V gives CDR1 SEHNR, CDR2 FQNEAQ (reference sequence). V was shortened by 2 bases and J by 4 bases, with 17 bases between the two germline ends. The CDR3 loop reads CASSLTLARGSYGYTF. The CDR3 DNA sequence: TGTGCCAGCAGCTTAACCCTAGCCAGGGGCAGCTATGGCTACACCTTC.

This clonotype has only one observation. The conserved final phenylalanine or tryptophan is absent from the CDR3, which likely points to a read error. The rearrangement links TRBV5-1 to TRBJ2-3; 7 nucleotides match TRBD2. CDR3 length: 14 amino acids. CDR1 is SGHRS and CDR2 is YFSETQ in the germline V gene. Trimming at V came to 1 base and at J to 4 bases, leaving 3 bases not matched to a gene. CDR3: CASSLCGSPDTQYS. CDR3 nucleotides: TGCGCCAGCAGCTTGTGCGGGAGCCCAGATACGCAGTATTCT.

A word on this clonotype: One end of the junction is discordant with germline, which a read error may explain. The rearrangement joins TRBV10-3 to TRBJ2-3; a possible D gene is TRBD1 (5 bases). Per germline, CDR1 ENHRY and CDR2 SYGVKD. CDR3 length equals 14 residues. DNA for the CDR3: TGTACCATCAGGGCATACTACAGCACAGATACACAGTATTTT. Translating it yields CTIRAYYSTDTQYF.

About this clonotype itself: Because the CDR3 is missing its conserved closing phenylalanine or tryptophan, this is likely a read error. The DNA is omitted, as the CDR3 cannot be located on it reliably, and the CDR3 follows TCRdb's listing. The chain carries TRBV10-3 and TRBJ2-1; TRBD1, the table's D call, lacks a check against the DNA. The V gene's germline CDR1 is ENHRY and CDR2 SYGVKD. 12 amino acids form the CDR3, both terminal residues included. CDR3 loop: CAMEGDHNEQSL.